Following are 23 T cell receptor beta chains from one sample sequenced in a study of immune evolution from preneoplasia to lung adenocarcinoma. Sequencing used immunoSEQ multiplex PCR; TCRdb keeps in-frame clones, though not all of them. The sample shows approximately 4,400 clones, around four fifths of them seen only once. The sequenced sample was FFPE lung adenocarcinoma in situ tissue. Receptor source: a person aged 55-80 years with lung adenocarcinoma.

This chain joins TRBV9 and TRBJ2-6, with D unclear. Trimming removed 3 bases at V and 2 bases at J, with 6 bases between. The CDR3 sequence is 14 residues long. From germline, CDR1 is SGDLS and CDR2 YYNGEE. The CDR3 spells CASSAYTGANVLTF. In DNA form, the CDR3 reads TGTGCCAGCAGCGCGTACACTGGGGCCAACGTCCTGACTTTC.

The chain recombines TRBV9 with TRBJ2-1, with TRBD2 identical over 10 bases. The V gene's germline CDR1 is SGDLS and CDR2 YYNGEE. The junction had 4 bases not matched to a gene; V was cut back by 1 base and J by 6 bases. CDR3 length equals 15 residues. CDR3 region: CASSVLAGGGNEQFF. The CDR3 DNA sequence: TGTGCCAGCAGCGTATTAGCGGGGGGTGGCAATGAGCAGTTCTTC. Drawing the rest from reference TRBV9 and TRBJ2-1, the complete variable domain is DSGVTQTPKHLITATGQRVTLRCSPRSGDLSVYWYQQSLDQGLQFLIQYYNGEERAKGNILERFSAQQFPDLHSELNLSSLELGDSALYFCASSVLAGGGNEQFFGPGTRLTVL.

The table lists this clone with a few counts. This chain uses TRBV7-9 with TRBJ2-7; TRBD1 matches 8 bases. J was trimmed by 1 base and V by 3 bases; bases with no gene match: 2. The CDR3 totals 14 residues. In germline, CDR1 is SEHNR, CDR2 FQNEAQ (reference sequence). Here the CDR3 DNA reads TGTGCCAGCAGCTTGGGACAGGATTCCTACGAGCAGTACTTC. Translated, it gives CASSLGQDSYEQYF. The whole variable domain, filled in from reference TRBV7-9 and TRBJ2-7, reads DTGVSQNPRHKITKRGQNVTFRCDPISEHNRLYWYRQTLGQGPEFLTYFQNEAQLEKSRLLSDRFSAERPKGSFSTLEIQRTEQGDSAMYLCASSLGQDSYEQYFGPGTRLTVT.

The V call is TRBV6-4, the J call TRBJ2-3, with TRBD1 matching over 11 bases. Per germline, CDR1 MRHNA and CDR2 SNTAGT. The V and J ends lost 5 bases and 5 bases, in that order; junction bases with no gene match: 3. The CDR3 loop spans 14 amino acids. CDR3 sequence reads: CASSWGQGEDTQYF. The CDR3 coding sequence is TGTGCCAGCAGTTGGGGACAGGGGGAAGATACGCAGTATTTT.

This clone was recorded once. One end of the junction does not line up with germline, which may come from a read error. The chain carries TRBV4-3 and TRBJ1-5; maybe TRBD1 (6 bases). The CDR3 consists of 13 residues. Germline V CDR1 and CDR2: LGHNA, YSLEER. This CDR3 reads CASSQDLGTPDSF. The CDR3 DNA is TGCGCCAGCAGCCAAGATTTAGGGACACCCGACTCCTTC.

V is TRBV6-5 and J is TRBJ1-1; perhaps TRBD1 as D (6 bases). This CDR3 comprises 13 residues. V shed 6 bases and J shed 3 bases, with 11 bases lying between them. Germline CDR1 and CDR2: MNHEY and SVGAGI. In nucleotides, the CDR3 is TGTGCCAGCAGCCTCAGACAGGACACTGAAGCTTTCTTT. This encodes CASSLRQDTEAFF.

This chain joins TRBV28 and TRBJ2-3, with 10 bases that match TRBD2. Germline V gene lookup returns CDR1 MDHEN and CDR2 SYDVKM. CDR3 length: 16 amino acids. J gave up 8 bases and V 5 bases, and 13 bases lay outside the gene matches. CDR3: CASSPPLSGGAGTQYF. The CDR3 DNA reads TGTGCCAGCAGTCCGCCCTTGAGCGGGGGGGCTGGTACGCAGTATTTT.

The V call is TRBV6-5, the J call TRBJ1-1, with 7 bases lining up with TRBD1. With 1 base clipped from V and 3 bases from J, the junction kept 2 bases outside the gene matches. The CDR3 has 14 amino acids. Germline CDR1 reads MNHEY; CDR2 reads SVGAGI. The CDR3 nucleotides read TGTGCCAGCAGTTACTTCGGGACAGACACTGAAGCTTTCTTT. Encoded protein: CASSYFGTDTEAFF.

This clone has just a few counts. The CDR3: CASSLGSGIEAFF. CDR3 nucleotide sequence: TGTGCCAGCAGCCTGGGCAGTGGAATTGAAGCTTTCTTT. The V and J genes are TRBV13 and TRBJ1-1, with unresolved D. Germline assignment: CDR1 PRHDT and CDR2 FYEKMQ (reference sequence). V gave up 5 bases and J gave up 7 bases, with 14 bases separating them. The CDR3 loop spans 13 amino acids.

This clone was observed a handful of times. The CDR3 coding sequence is TGTGCCAGCAGCGTACAGGGTTTGCTTACTGAAAAACTGTTTTTT. This encodes CASSVQGLLTEKLFF. V usage is TRBV6-5 and J usage is TRBJ1-4, with D possibly being TRBD1 (6 bases). The CDR3 totals 15 residues. Per the germline V gene, CDR1 is MNHEY and CDR2 is SVGAGI. V gave up 6 bases and J gave up 7 bases, with 18 bases separating them.

CDR3 in amino acids: CASSLEWGGGNEQFF. CDR3 sequence (DNA): TGTGCCAGCAGCTTAGAGTGGGGGGGCGGCAATGAGCAGTTCTTC. The J gene is TRBJ2-1, the V gene TRBV7-6; perhaps TRBD2 as D (7 bases). The CDR3 loop spans 15 amino acids. Trimming left V 1 base short and J 6 bases short, with 13 bases between. Germline CDR1 SGHVS, CDR2 FNYEAQ.

This CDR3 is CASSAQGNTGELFF. DNA of the CDR3: TGTGCCAGCAGCGCACAGGGGAACACCGGGGAGCTGTTTTTT. This sequence joins TRBV7-2 and TRBJ2-2; a weak D match, TRBD1 (6 bases). There are 14 residues in the CDR3. From germline, CDR1 is SGHTA and CDR2 FQGNSA. Deletions cut 5 bases from V and 1 base from J, with 8 bases between. Using reference TRBV7-2 and TRBJ2-2 for the parts outside the CDR3, the full variable domain is GAGVSQSPSNKVTEKGKDVELRCDPISGHTALYWYRQSLGQGLEFLIYFQGNSAPDKSGLPSDRFSAERTGGSVSTLTIQRTQQEDSAVYLCASSAQGNTGELFFGEGSRLTVL.

The rearrangement joins TRBV2 to TRBJ2-2; D is possibly TRBD2 (5 bases). Trimming removed 1 base at V and 4 bases at J, with 13 bases between. The CDR3 runs to 16 residues. Germline CDR1 reads SNHLY; CDR2 reads FYNNEI. The CDR3 spells CASSEDGTRGTGELFF. CDR3 DNA: TGTGCCAGCAGTGAAGACGGAACCCGGGGCACCGGGGAGCTGTTTTTT.

CDR3 DNA sequence: TGTGCCAGCAGTCCCCGTCGGGGTCTAGCCAAAAACATTCAGTACTTC. It codes for CASSPRRGLAKNIQYF. The chain has TRBV28 and TRBJ2-4; a weak D match, TRBD2 (5 bases). The germline gives CDR1 MDHEN, CDR2 SYDVKM. The CDR3 runs 16 residues. With 5 bases removed from V and 0 bases from J, the gap between germline ends came to 14 bases.

This chain connects TRBV14 to TRBJ1-2; 7 nucleotides match TRBD1. This CDR3 contains 16 residues. V was clipped by 0 bases and J by 2 bases; unmatched bases: 6. CDR1 is SGHDN, CDR2 FVKESK, per germline. The CDR3 DNA is TGTGCCAGCAGCCAAGACTGGGACAGCCTAAACTATGGCTACACCTTC. Its translation is CASSQDWDSLNYGYTF.

This chain connects TRBV16 to TRBJ1-2; D is unclear. The CDR3 totals 16 residues. With 2 bases removed from V and 6 bases from J, the gap between germline ends came to 19 bases. CDR1 KGHSY and CDR2 FQNENV come from the germline V gene. DNA for the CDR3: TGTGCCAGCAGCCAACTCCCCGTTCGGGCGCCCAATGGCTACACCTTC. It codes for CASSQLPVRAPNGYTF.

The genes are TRBV4-3 and TRBJ2-7, with a tentative D call TRBD1 (6 bases). CDR3 length: 14 residues. The germline V gene encodes CDR1 LGHNA and CDR2 YSLEER. Trimming took off 4 bases at V and 0 bases at J, with 10 bases between the two ends. CDR3: CASSPTGSSYEQYF. In DNA, the CDR3 is TGCGCCAGCAGCCCCACAGGGAGCTCCTACGAGCAGTACTTC.

The rearrangement joins TRBV6-4 to TRBJ2-2; D is undetermined. Trimming removed 1 base at V and 6 bases at J, with 6 bases between. The CDR3 is 13 residues long. Germline V gene data show CDR1 as MRHNA and CDR2 as SNTAGT. The CDR3 DNA follows: TGTGCCAGCAGTGACTTCAGGTCCGGGGAGCTGTTTTTT. It translates to CASSDFRSGELFF.

CDR3 sequence (DNA): TGTGCCAGCAGTGACCAGGGGGTCTACGAGCAGTACTTC. Its translation is CASSDQGVYEQYF. The chain carries TRBV2 and TRBJ2-7; 7 bases map to TRBD1. The CDR3 has 13 amino acids. The germline V gene encodes CDR1 SNHLY and CDR2 FYNNEI. With V trimmed by 3 bases and J by 3 bases, 2 bases remained unmatched.

The chain carries TRBV10-2 and TRBJ2-7; D might be TRBD1 (6 bases). The germline V and J ends were trimmed by 1 base and 0 bases, with 13 bases remaining between them. The V gene's germline CDR1 is WSHSY and CDR2 SAAADI. The CDR3 is 16 amino acids. In nucleotides, the CDR3 is TGCGCCAGCAGTGAGTGGGGACAAGATAACTCCTACGAGCAGTACTTC. Translation: CASSEWGQDNSYEQYF.

The rearrangement links TRBV19 to TRBJ1-1; D may be TRBD1 (6 bases). Trimming took off 4 bases at V and 0 bases at J, with 18 bases between the two ends. This CDR3 is 17 amino acids long. Germline CDR1 reads LNHDA; CDR2 reads SQIVND (reference sequence). The CDR3 DNA reads as TGTGCCAGTAGTAAGGGGGGGGCAAAAGCCATGAACACTGAAGCTTTCTTT. This gives the protein CASSKGGAKAMNTEAFF.

This clone was detected only once. The chain employs TRBV27 and TRBJ2-7, with D maybe TRBD1 (5 bases). The V end was cut by 2 bases, the J end by 3 bases, with 11 bases between. The CDR3 loop spans 14 amino acids. Germline assignment: CDR1 MNHEY and CDR2 SMNVEV (reference sequence). The CDR3 nucleotides are TGTGCCAGCAGTTTACAGGGTAAGCGCTACGAGCAGTACTTC. Translating it yields CASSLQGKRYEQYF.

This chain connects TRBV10-3 to TRBJ1-5, with 8 bases matching TRBD1. V trimming: 10 bases; J trimming: 4 bases; junction bases outside the gene matches: 12. The CDR3 has 15 amino acids. Germline V lookup: CDR1 ENHRY, CDR2 SYGVKD. The CDR3, as DNA: TGTGCCACCCGAGACAGGGGCTTCCTTAATCAGCCCCAGCATTTT. Translation gives CATRDRGFLNQPQHF.